The 13 T cell receptor beta chains listed next were all sequenced from one sample in a study of cytomegalovirus exposure and HLA in healthy donors (TCRdb year 2017). Libraries were built with the immunoSEQ multiplex PCR assay. For the multiplex PCR, a mixture combining 60 forward primers for TCR Vbeta segments and 13 reverse primers for TCR Jbeta segments was used. Imported from immuneACCESS, the table was reduced by TCRdb to in-frame sequences with V and J called. These copies leave out some clones; in studies compared against another copy, an unresolved V gene accounts for under half, and the cause of the remainder is not known. The sample table holds more than 95,000 clones, of which around a tenth were seen once. The top ten clonotypes cover less than 6% of the sample. Sequenced material: PBMCs. The source is a man aged 40-49 years in good health and CMV-seropositive.

The V call is TRBV9, the J call TRBJ1-3, with a weak D call TRBD1 (6 bases). Trimming stripped 3 bases from V and 0 bases from J, with 10 bases between. The V gene's germline CDR1 is SGDLS and CDR2 YYNGEE. The CDR3 is 15 residues long. CDR3 nucleotides: TGTGCCAGCAGCGGAGGGGGACGCTCTGGAAACACCATATATTTT. Translation gives CASSGGGRSGNTIYF.

V is TRBV5-1 and J is TRBJ1-1; no definite D call. The CDR3 contains 16 residues. From germline, CDR1 is SGHRS and CDR2 YFSETQ. Trimming took off 0 bases at V and 2 bases at J, with 14 bases between the two ends. DNA for the CDR3: TGCGCCAGCAGCTTGGGTTCATTTTCAGTAAACACTGAAGCTTTCTTT. This codes for CASSLGSFSVNTEAFF.

The V call is TRBV18, the J call TRBJ2-3; 9 positions match TRBD2. Trimming cost V 11 bases and J 2 bases; bases outside gene matches: 5. This CDR3 spans 13 amino acids. Germline V gene lookup returns CDR1 KGHSH and CDR2 LQKENI. CDR3 bases: TGTGCCGGAACTAGCGGGCTCACAGATACGCAGTATTTT. This gives the protein CAGTSGLTDTQYF.

This clone was seen more than once but under ten times. The V gene is TRBV4-2, the J gene TRBJ2-1; 12 bases line up with TRBD2. CDR3 length: 16 amino acids. Germline V gene data show CDR1 as LGHNA and CDR2 as YNFKEQ. V shed 0 bases and J 5 bases; nucleotides not matched to a gene: 2. The CDR3 reads CASSQEWTSGNNEQFF. DNA of the CDR3: TGTGCCAGCAGCCAAGAATGGACTAGCGGGAACAATGAGCAGTTCTTC.

A single count supports this clone. The rearrangement joins TRBV27 to TRBJ2-5; D is unclear. CDR3 size: 12 residues. CDR1 is MNHEY and CDR2 is SMNVEV in the germline V gene (reference sequence). The ends were cut back, 5 bases at V and 0 bases at J, with 4 bases in the middle. CDR3 nucleotides: TGTGCCAGCAGTCCGGACCAAGAGACCCAGTACTTC. Translation gives CASSPDQETQYF.

The CDR3 here is CASSPGTGNPLTEAFF. CDR3 nucleotide sequence: TGTGCCAGCAGTCCCGGGACAGGGAATCCGCTCACTGAAGCTTTCTTT. The chain carries TRBV27 and TRBJ1-1; 9 nucleotides align to TRBD1. Germline V gene sequence: CDR1 MNHEY, CDR2 SMNVEV (reference sequence). Germline trimming cut 5 bases from V and 4 bases from J; bases unmatched to any gene: 11. The CDR3 has 16 residues.

This clone was counted between two and nine times. V and J are TRBV2 and TRBJ1-4, with TRBD1 identical over 9 bases. The CDR3 has 14 residues. The germline V gene encodes CDR1 SNHLY and CDR2 FYNNEI. V was clipped by 10 bases and J by 8 bases; unmatched bases: 11. The CDR3 spells CATMDRGAGEKLFF. The DNA of the CDR3 is TGTGCCACCATGGACAGGGGCGCAGGAGAAAAACTGTTTTTT.

This chain links TRBV30 with TRBJ2-7; D is ambiguous. CDR1 is GTSNPN and CDR2 is SVGIG in the germline V gene (reference sequence). The length of the CDR3 is 13 residues. V dropped 2 bases and J dropped 4 bases, with 12 bases sitting between them. As DNA, the CDR3 is TGTGCCTGGAGTTTCGATAGTGTTTACGAGCAGTACTTC. Translation: CAWSFDSVYEQYF.

The chain carries TRBV7-9 and TRBJ2-7, with TRBD1 identical over 7 bases. V shed 2 bases and J 4 bases; nucleotides not matched to a gene: 8. Looked up from germline, CDR1 is SEHNR and CDR2 is FQNEAQ (reference sequence). The CDR3 extends over 15 amino acids. The CDR3: CASSLQGRGQYEQYF. CDR3 sequence (DNA): TGTGCCAGCAGCTTACAGGGCAGGGGACAGTACGAGCAGTACTTC.

The table lists this clone with a few counts. The chain joins TRBV6-5 to TRBJ2-7; 7 positions match TRBD1. Germline CDR1 is MNHEY and CDR2 is SVGAGI. Trimming cost V 6 bases and J 4 bases; bases outside gene matches: 9. The length of the CDR3 is 14 residues. The CDR3 here is CASRRDSGTYEQYF. In DNA form, the CDR3 reads TGTGCCAGCAGAAGGGACAGTGGGACGTACGAGCAGTACTTC.

The chain carries TRBV5-6 and TRBJ1-5, with TRBD1 as a possible D gene (5 bases). Germline assignment: CDR1 SGHDT and CDR2 YYEEEE. The CDR3 loop spans 14 amino acids. With 2 bases removed from V and 6 bases from J, the gap between germline ends came to 12 bases. The DNA for the CDR3 is TGTGCCAGCAGCTTATGGGGGGGTAGTCAGCCCCAGCATTTT. This gives the protein CASSLWGGSQPQHF.

As concerns this clone: Mismatch with germline at one junction end may stem from a read error. This chain links TRBV27 with TRBJ2-5; possibly TRBD2 for D (5 bases). The CDR3 extends over 14 amino acids. Germline V gene sequence: CDR1 MNHEY, CDR2 SMNVEV (reference sequence). The CDR3 sequence: CASSLSSFQETQYF. The CDR3 coding sequence is TGTGCCAGCAGTCTATCTAGCTTTCAAGAGACCCAGTACTTC.

This clone has more than one count but fewer than ten. The chain recombines TRBV2 with TRBJ2-3; unclear D gene. The length of the CDR3 is 14 residues. Germline lookup yields CDR1 SNHLY and CDR2 FYNNEI. V lost 7 bases and J lost 1, with 12 bases in between. CDR3 nucleotides: TGTGCCAGCAATCAGAGGTTGGGCACAGATACGCAGTATTTT. Its translation: CASNQRLGTDTQYF. Full variable domain (outside the CDR3, taken from reference TRBV2 and TRBJ2-3): EPEVTQTPSHQVTQMGQEVILRCVPISNHLYFYWYRQILGQKVEFLVSFYNNEISEKSEIFDDQFSVERPDGSNFTLKIRSTKLEDSAMYFCASNQRLGTDTQYFGPGTRLTVL.